A selection of T cell receptor beta chains follows, all from one sample in a study of T-cell reconstitution after alpha-beta-depleted transplantation in children. TCRdb fed the PCR reads into MiXCR, producing one record per CDR3 protein. The sample carries approximately 82,000 distinct CDR3 sequences, 15% to 20% recorded once. The starting material was PBMCs, mostly from graft donor cells, obtained 360 days after TCRalphabeta/CD19-depleted stem cell transplant. The receptors were gathered from a male patient aged 2-9 years who had a stem cell transplant for acute lymphoblastic leukemia, so the T cells may come from the graft donor. The CDR3 runs from the conserved cysteine through the conserved F or W. A D gene is named only where the DNA matches it firmly. Clone size is shown for a subset of rows, as once, few, many or a class of expanded clone.

cdr3_aa cdr3_nt d_call j_call clone_size v_call
CSARDQQWDSGNTIYF TGCAGTGCTAGAGACCAACAGTGGGACTCTGGAAACACCATATATTTT - TRBJ1-3 many TRBV20-1
CASSLWDYRDTQYF TGTGCCAGCAGTTTATGGGACTACCGAGATACGCAGTATTTT TRBD2 TRBJ2-3 few TRBV12-3/TRBV12-4
CASSLMWNTEAFF TGTGCCAGCAGTTTAATGTGGAACACTGAAGCTTTCTTT - TRBJ1-1 - TRBV12-3/TRBV12-4
CASSPGQGVWETQYF TGTGCCAGCAGTCCCGGACAGGGGGTGTGGGAGACCCAGTACTTC TRBD1 TRBJ2-5 - TRBV27
CASRGTVQETQYF TGTGCCAGCAGGGGGACAGTCCAAGAGACCCAGTACTTC TRBD1 TRBJ2-5 few TRBV2
CASSVTGRSGANVLTF TGTGCCAGCAGCGTCACTGGTCGCTCTGGGGCCAACGTCCTGACTTTC - TRBJ2-6 - TRBV5-5
CASSLWVNTEAFF TGCGCCAGCAGCTTGTGGGTGAACACTGAAGCTTTCTTT - TRBJ1-1 many TRBV5-1
CASRSTGPEAFF TGTGCCAGCAGATCCACAGGGCCTGAAGCTTTCTTT - TRBJ1-1 - TRBV28
CSVEAPTEPYEQYF TGCAGCGTTGAAGCCCCCACAGAGCCCTACGAGCAGTACTTC - TRBJ2-7 - TRBV29-1
CASSLQAFGELFF TGCGCCAGCAGCTTGCAGGCATTTGGGGAGCTGTTTTTT - TRBJ2-2 few TRBV5-1
CASSFPEDEQFF TGTGCCAGCAGCTTCCCGGAGGATGAGCAGTTCTTC - TRBJ2-1 many TRBV7-9
CASSRKAGAAYEQYF TGTGCCAGCAGCAGGAAAGCGGGAGCTGCTTACGAGCAGTACTTC TRBD2 TRBJ2-7 - TRBV5-4
CASSAGSSYNEQFF TGTGCCAGCTCTGCGGGTAGCTCCTACAATGAGCAGTTCTTC - TRBJ2-1 - TRBV7-6
CSVEGTSNEQYF TGCAGCGTTGAAGGGACTAGTAACGAGCAGTACTTC TRBD2 TRBJ2-7 - TRBV29-1
CSVTGPRSTGELFF TGCAGCGTCACCGGGCCTAGGTCCACCGGGGAGCTGTTTTTT - TRBJ2-2 - TRBV29-1
CAWSDLGGRSYNEQFF TGTGCCTGGAGTGATCTCGGCGGGCGATCCTACAATGAGCAGTTCTTC - TRBJ2-1 few TRBV30
CAISFTGTGGYEQYF TGTGCCATCAGCTTTACCGGGACAGGGGGCTACGAGCAGTACTTC TRBD1 TRBJ2-7 - TRBV10-3
CAISGGQGIEQYF TGTGCCATCAGTGGCGGACAGGGGATCGAGCAGTACTTC TRBD1 TRBJ2-7 - TRBV10-3
CSAYGTSGFNEQFF TGCAGTGCGTATGGGACAAGCGGCTTCAATGAGCAGTTCTTC - TRBJ2-1 few TRBV20-1
CASSLVTGWTEAFF TGCGCCAGCAGCTTGGTAACAGGGTGGACTGAAGCTTTCTTT - TRBJ1-1 many TRBV5-1
CASSLYGNYGYTF TGCGCCAGCAGCTTGTATGGGAACTATGGCTACACCTTC - TRBJ1-2 - TRBV5-1
CASSLAQGPNYEQYF TGTGCCAGCAGCTTAGCGCAGGGGCCTAACTACGAGCAGTACTTC - TRBJ2-7 few TRBV7-6
CASGWPGELFF TGCGCCAGCGGCTGGCCCGGGGAGCTGTTTTTT - TRBJ2-2 - TRBV10-1
CASSLRTDTDTQYF TGTGCCAGCAGTTTGAGGACAGACACAGATACGCAGTATTTT - TRBJ2-3 - TRBV12-3/TRBV12-4
CASSLGSNSYGYTF TGTGCCAGCAGCTTAGGGTCAAATTCCTATGGCTACACCTTC - TRBJ1-2 many TRBV7-9
CSAREPGLNTEAFF TGCAGTGCTAGAGAACCGGGACTCAACACTGAAGCTTTCTTT - TRBJ1-1 few TRBV20-1
CASTDRAYYEQYF TGTGCCAGCACCGACAGAGCTTACTACGAGCAGTACTTC - TRBJ2-7 few TRBV6-8
CASSLAELAGLRETQYF TGCGCCAGCAGCTTGGCCGAACTAGCGGGACTGCGGGAGACCCAGTACTTC TRBD2 TRBJ2-5 - TRBV5-1
CASSQDLAGKSYEQYF TGTGCCAGCAGCCAAGATCTAGCGGGGAAGTCCTACGAGCAGTACTTC TRBD2 TRBJ2-7 many TRBV3-1
CASSLGEGDNEQFF TGTGCCAGCAGCTTAGGGGAGGGGGACAATGAGCAGTTCTTC - TRBJ2-1 many TRBV7-9
CASSFERIQYF TGTGCCAGCAGTTTTGAGAGGATTCAGTACTTC - TRBJ2-4 many TRBV12-3/TRBV12-4
CATSLEGGTEQFF TGTGCCACCTCACTAGAAGGCGGGACTGAGCAGTTCTTC - TRBJ2-1 few TRBV24-1
CASSVQGRNTGELFF TGCGCCAGCAGTGTGCAGGGGCGGAACACCGGGGAGCTGTTTTTT - TRBJ2-2 - TRBV10-2
CASSPSRGLAHTYEQYF TGTGCCAGCAGCCCTTCGCGGGGACTAGCGCACACCTACGAGCAGTACTTC TRBD2 TRBJ2-7 - TRBV12-3/TRBV12-4
CASSFGQYYEQYF TGTGCCAGCAGCTTTGGACAGTACTACGAGCAGTACTTC - TRBJ2-7 - TRBV7-9
CASSLFDRGRNEKLFF TGTGCCAGCAGTCTTTTCGACAGGGGGCGTAATGAAAAACTGTTTTTT TRBD1 TRBJ1-4 few TRBV28
CAISDGDYGYTF TGTGCCATCAGTGACGGGGACTATGGCTACACCTTC - TRBJ1-2 few TRBV10-3
CASSLGQGIQETQYF TGTGCCAGCAGCTTAGGACAGGGAATCCAAGAGACCCAGTACTTC TRBD1 TRBJ2-5 - TRBV11-1
CASSSPKGTGGTGELFF TGTGCCAGCAGTTCCCCGAAGGGGACAGGGGGCACCGGGGAGCTGTTTTTT TRBD1 TRBJ2-2 - TRBV6-5
CASSLTVQETQYF TGTGCCAGCAGCCTGACAGTTCAAGAGACCCAGTACTTC - TRBJ2-5 - TRBV7-9
CASEDLTGIQYF TGTGCCAGCGAAGATTTGACAGGCATTCAGTACTTC - TRBJ2-4 - TRBV2
CASSPLLYRGTKNIQYF TGTGCCAGCAGTCCTTTACTATACAGGGGAACCAAAAACATTCAGTACTTC TRBD1 TRBJ2-4 few TRBV5-8
CASSLGGTGSYGYTF TGCGCCAGCAGCTTGGGCGGGACAGGGTCCTATGGCTACACCTTC TRBD1 TRBJ1-2 - TRBV5-1
CASSYISGSIQNEQFF TGTGCCAGCAGTTACATAAGCGGGTCGATTCAGAATGAGCAGTTCTTC - TRBJ2-1 - TRBV6-5
CASSDQPRGYGYTF TGTGCCAGCAGTGATCAGCCCAGGGGCTATGGCTACACCTTC - TRBJ1-2 - TRBV6-4
CASSHRQGTYEQYF TGTGCCAGCAGCCATAGACAGGGAACCTACGAGCAGTACTTC TRBD1 TRBJ2-7 - TRBV3-1
CASSLASASTDTQYF TGTGCCAGCAGTTTAGCGTCAGCAAGCACAGATACGCAGTATTTT - TRBJ2-3 - TRBV12-3/TRBV12-4
CATSDLGQGRELFF TGTGCCACCAGTGATTTGGGACAGGGCCGGGAGCTGTTTTTT TRBD1 TRBJ2-2 few TRBV24-1
CASSPPSGGSGANVLTF TGTGCCAGCAGCCCGCCTAGCGGTGGCTCTGGGGCCAACGTCCTGACTTTC TRBD2 TRBJ2-6 - TRBV7-9
CSARDLASQETQYF TGCAGTGCTAGAGATCTTGCTAGCCAAGAGACCCAGTACTTC - TRBJ2-5 few TRBV20-1